This is a list of T cell receptor beta chains from one sample in a study of T cell responses to AZD1222 COVID-19 vaccine. Clones were sequenced by immunoSEQ multiplex PCR, and TCRdb holds only the in-frame ones, with some missing. The data show about 110,000 clones, roughly 85% seen once. The sample here was peripheral blood, taken on day 0 of AZD1222 vaccination. These receptors were collected from an adult in good health. Both conserved end residues are part of each CDR3. D genes are given only for firm matches. Part of the rows lack a size; the others show once, few, many or a class for expanded clones.

NA | NA | TRBJ2-7 | TRBV28 | CASSLAGTNYYEQYF | TGTGCCAGCAGTTTAGCCGGGACAAACTACTACGAGCAGTACTTC
NA | TRBD2 | TRBJ2-1 | TRBV3-1/TRBV3-2 | CASSRGLAGGPEEQFF | TGTGCCAGCAGCCGAGGACTAGCGGGAGGGCCAGAAGAGCAGTTCTTC
NA | NA | TRBJ1-4 | TRBV3-1/TRBV3-2 | CASSQGPARGPNEKLFF | TGTGCCAGCAGCCAAGGTCCCGCCCGGGGTCCTAATGAAAAACTGTTTTTT
NA | NA | TRBJ2-3 | TRBV11-3 | CASSLGSTDTQYF | TGTGCCAGCAGCTTAGGGTCGACCGATACGCAGTATTTT
once | TRBD2 | TRBJ2-7 | TRBV5-6 | CASSYGAGDYEQYF | TGTGCCAGCAGCTATGGGGCGGGGGATTACGAGCAGTACTTC
NA | NA | TRBJ1-5 | TRBV19 | CASSIEQSFNQPQHF | TGTGCCAGTAGTATAGAACAGTCCTTCAATCAGCCCCAGCATTTT
NA | TRBD1 | TRBJ1-3 | TRBV28 | CASTSLGGQGDWSKYF | TGTGCCAGCACTTCCTTGGGGGGACAGGGGGACTGGTCCAAATATTTT
once | NA | TRBJ1-3 | TRBV18 | CASSPAGLLGGNTIYF | TGTGCCAGCTCACCAGCAGGTTTACTGGGTGGAAACACCATATATTTT
NA | TRBD1 | TRBJ1-5 | TRBV6-5 | CASSRSGGSQPQHF | TGTGCCAGCAGTCGTTCAGGGGGCAGTCAGCCCCAGCATTTT
NA | NA | TRBJ1-2 | TRBV4-3 | CASSQDRSSYGYTF | TGCGCCAGCAGCCAAGATCGGTCGAGCTATGGCTACACCTTC
NA | NA | TRBJ1-4 | TRBV12-3/TRBV12-4 | CASSGSTGEKLFF | TGTGCCAGCAGCGGCTCTACAGGGGAAAAACTGTTTTTT
NA | NA | TRBJ2-7 | TRBV28 | CASSTQAGTPAGQYF | TGTGCCAGCAGTACGCAGGCCGGGACCCCGGCGGGGCAGTACTTC
NA | TRBD1 | TRBJ2-5 | TRBV6-6 | CASRRQGSGETQYF | TGTGCCAGCAGACGACAGGGTTCTGGGGAGACCCAGTACTTC
NA | NA | TRBJ2-1 | TRBV6-2/TRBV6-3 | CASSSTLEMPREQFF | TGTGCCAGCAGTTCCACTCTAGAGATGCCCCGTGAGCAGTTCTTC
NA | NA | TRBJ1-1 | TRBV19 | CASSISGVNTEAFF | TGTGCCAGTAGTATATCAGGGGTGAACACTGAAGCTTTCTTT
NA | NA | TRBJ2-3 | TRBV24-1 | CATSDPGRAAGITDTQYF | TGTGCCACCAGTGACCCTGGCCGGGCGGCGGGGATCACAGATACGCAGTATTTT
NA | NA | TRBJ2-3 | TRBV28 | CASSSPGGAGDTQYF | TGTGCCAGCAGTTCTCCAGGGGGGGCCGGGGATACGCAGTATTTT
NA | NA | TRBJ1-1 | TRBV9 | CASSVNQADTEAFF | TGTGCCAGCAGCGTTAACCAAGCGGACACTGAAGCTTTCTTT
once | NA | TRBJ1-1 | TRBV18 | CASSPVGGQVNTEAFF | TGTGCCAGCTCACCAGTGGGGGGGCAGGTGAACACTGAAGCTTTCTTT
NA | NA | TRBJ1-5 | TRBV7-2 | CASSLYGSRSNQPQHF | TGTGCCAGCTCCCTTTACGGGAGCCGAAGCAATCAGCCCCAGCATTTT
NA | TRBD1 | TRBJ2-2 | TRBV4-2 | CASSQADRAAGSGELFF | TGTGCCAGCAGCCAAGCGGACAGGGCGGCAGGGTCCGGGGAGCTGTTTTTT
NA | TRBD1 | TRBJ1-2 | TRBV5-4 | CASSRGQGVNYGYTF | TGTGCCAGCAGCAGGGGACAGGGGGTAAACTATGGCTACACCTTC
few | TRBD1 | TRBJ1-6 | TRBV28 | CASSRGGQGFGSYNSPLHF | TGTGCCAGCAGTAGGGGGGGACAGGGGTTTGGCTCCTATAATTCACCCCTCCACTTT
NA | NA | TRBJ1-2 | TRBV28 | CASSLPARSNYGYTF | TGTGCCAGCAGTTTGCCAGCACGGTCCAACTATGGCTACACCTTC
NA | NA | TRBJ2-5 | TRBV10-3 | CAITSQAQETQYF | TGTGCCATCACCAGCCAGGCTCAAGAGACCCAGTACTTC
NA | TRBD1 | TRBJ1-4 | TRBV19 | CASRFRARDRGEKLFF | TGTGCCAGTAGGTTCAGGGCCCGGGACAGGGGAGAAAAACTGTTTTTT
NA | NA | TRBJ2-7 | TRBV5-4 | CASSSRTEQYF | TGTGCCAGCAGCTCCCGGACAGAGCAGTACTTC
once | NA | TRBJ2-3 | TRBV11-3 | CASSLGHRGDTQYF | TGTGCCAGCAGCTTAGGGCATCGGGGGGATACGCAGTATTTT
NA | NA | TRBJ2-1 | TRBV29-1 | CSVEGGMNEQFF | TGCAGCGTTGAGGGGGGAATGAATGAGCAGTTCTTC
NA | TRBD1 | TRBJ1-5 | TRBV30 | CAWRGQGSQPQHF | TGTGCCTGGCGAGGACAGGGCAGTCAGCCCCAGCATTTT
NA | TRBD2 | TRBJ2-5 | TRBV3-1/TRBV3-2 | CASSPTLGAGGAHHSETQYF | TGTGCCAGCAGCCCCACTTTAGGGGCGGGGGGCGCCCATCACTCAGAGACCCAGTACTTC
few | TRBD2 | TRBJ2-1 | TRBV14 | CASSHTSGGDNEQFF | TGTGCCAGCAGCCATACTAGCGGGGGGGACAATGAGCAGTTCTTC
NA | NA | TRBJ1-5 | TRBV4-2 | CASSQDGGPQHF | TGTGCCAGCAGCCAAGACGGCGGGCCCCAGCATTTT
NA | NA | TRBJ2-7 | TRBV28 | CASSTTYEQYF | TGTGCCAGCAGTACTACCTACGAGCAGTACTTC
NA | NA | TRBJ1-1 | TRBV3-1/TRBV3-2 | CASSRSDRTTEAFF | TGTGCCAGCAGCCGGTCGGACAGAACCACTGAAGCTTTCTTT
once | TRBD2 | TRBJ2-3 | TRBV10-3 | CAISPRLANTDTQYF | TGTGCCATCAGTCCGAGACTAGCCAACACAGATACGCAGTATTTT